This T cell receptor beta chain was recovered during a study of T cells in Graves' hyperthyroidism and ophthalmopathy. With regard to this clonotype: Antigen: not known.

Amplification of TCR beta CDR3 regions was performed using RNA transcripts as template. Carried out on the TCR CDR3, a first-round RT-PCR used the HTBI primer set. TCRdb reprocessed the multiplex PCR reads with MiXCR, giving one entry per CDR3 protein. The data show approximately 400,000 distinct CDR3 sequences, roughly 14% seen once. Overall study results and limits: Blood also contained most expanded thyroid clonotypes above 0.001.

Aged 18 to 65, the patients had hyperthyroidism that was newly diagnosed and had lasted under 2 months. V gave up 4 bases and J gave up 10 bases, with 10 bases separating them. This CDR3 is 11 amino acids long. Looked up from germline, CDR1 is KGHSH and CDR2 is LQKENI. The source is a man aged 25-40 years with Graves' hyperthyroidism that later progressed to Graves' ophthalmopathy. The sequencing input was blood. The V call is TRBV18, the J call TRBJ1-2; possible D gene TRBD1, 5 bases. The CDR3 loop is CASSLRGYYTF. The DNA for the CDR3 is TGTGCCAGCTCACTCCGGGGGTACTACACCTTC.